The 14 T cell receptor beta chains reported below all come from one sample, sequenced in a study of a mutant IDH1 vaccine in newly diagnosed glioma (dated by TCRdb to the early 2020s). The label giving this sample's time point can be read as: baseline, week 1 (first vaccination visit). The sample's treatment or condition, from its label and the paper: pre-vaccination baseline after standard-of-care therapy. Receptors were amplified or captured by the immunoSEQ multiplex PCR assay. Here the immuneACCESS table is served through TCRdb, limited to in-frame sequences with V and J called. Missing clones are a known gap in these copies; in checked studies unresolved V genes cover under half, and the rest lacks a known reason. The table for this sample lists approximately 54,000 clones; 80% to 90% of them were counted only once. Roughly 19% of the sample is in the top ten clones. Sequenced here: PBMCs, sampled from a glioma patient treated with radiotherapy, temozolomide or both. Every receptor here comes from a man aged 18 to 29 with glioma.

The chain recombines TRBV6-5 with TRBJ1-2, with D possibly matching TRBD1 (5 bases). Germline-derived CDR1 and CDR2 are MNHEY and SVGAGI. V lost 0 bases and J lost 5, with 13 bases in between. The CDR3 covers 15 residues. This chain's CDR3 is CASSYSGRGSYGYTF. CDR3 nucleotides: TGTGCCAGCAGTTACTCGGGACGGGGATCTTATGGCTACACCTTC.

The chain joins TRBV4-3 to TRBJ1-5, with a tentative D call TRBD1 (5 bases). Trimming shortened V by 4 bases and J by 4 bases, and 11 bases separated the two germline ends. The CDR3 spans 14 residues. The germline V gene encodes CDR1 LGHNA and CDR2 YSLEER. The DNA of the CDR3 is TGCGCCAGCAGCCCGGGACGGGGGAATCAGCCCCAGCATTTT. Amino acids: CASSPGRGNQPQHF.

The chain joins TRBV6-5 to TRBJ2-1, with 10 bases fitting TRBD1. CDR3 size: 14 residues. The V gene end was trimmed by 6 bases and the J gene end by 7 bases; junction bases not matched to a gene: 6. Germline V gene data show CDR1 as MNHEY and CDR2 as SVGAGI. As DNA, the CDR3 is TGTGCCAGCAGCTCCGGGACAGGGGATAATGAGCAGTTCTTC. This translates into CASSSGTGDNEQFF.

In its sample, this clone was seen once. The CDR3 reads CRAQRGAEAFF. The CDR3 coding sequence is TGCAGGGCCCAGCGGGGAGCTGAAGCTTTCTTT. The gene calls are TRBV20-1 and TRBJ1-1; no definite D call. Germline CDR1 and CDR2: DFQATT and SNEGSKA (reference sequence). The CDR3 extends over 11 amino acids.

In nucleotides, the CDR3 is TGTGCCAGCAGTGAAGTTTTCAGGGTCGGGGAGCTGTTTTTT. It yields the protein CASSEVFRVGELFF. V gene TRBV2 combines with J gene TRBJ2-2; possible D gene TRBD1, 5 bases. This CDR3 spans 14 amino acids. Germline V CDR1 and CDR2: SNHLY, FYNNEI. Trimming removed 1 base from V and 7 bases from J, with 10 bases in between.

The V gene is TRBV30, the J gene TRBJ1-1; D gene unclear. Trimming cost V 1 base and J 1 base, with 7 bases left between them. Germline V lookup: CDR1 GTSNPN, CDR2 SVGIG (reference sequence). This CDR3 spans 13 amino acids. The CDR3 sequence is CAWSAIQNTEAFF. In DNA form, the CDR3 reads TGTGCCTGGAGTGCCATTCAGAACACTGAAGCTTTCTTT.

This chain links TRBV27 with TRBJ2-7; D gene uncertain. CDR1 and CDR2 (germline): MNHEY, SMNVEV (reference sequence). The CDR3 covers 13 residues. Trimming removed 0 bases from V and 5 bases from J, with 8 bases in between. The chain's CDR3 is CASSLSGLNEQYF. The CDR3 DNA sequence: TGTGCCAGCAGTTTATCGGGCTTGAACGAGCAGTACTTC.

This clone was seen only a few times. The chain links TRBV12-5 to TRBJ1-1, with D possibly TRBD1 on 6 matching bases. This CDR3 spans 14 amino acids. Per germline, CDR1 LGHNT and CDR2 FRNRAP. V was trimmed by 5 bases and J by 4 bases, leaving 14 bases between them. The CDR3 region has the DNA TGTGCTAGTGGTCCCGGGGACATCGGCACTGAAGCTTTCTTT. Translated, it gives CASGPGDIGTEAFF. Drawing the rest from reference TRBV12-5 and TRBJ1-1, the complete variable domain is DARVTQTPRHKVTEMGQEVTMRCQPILGHNTVFWYRQTMMQGLELLAYFRNRAPLDDSGMPKDRFSAEMPDATLATLKIQPSEPRDSAVYFCASGPGDIGTEAFFGQGTRLTVV.

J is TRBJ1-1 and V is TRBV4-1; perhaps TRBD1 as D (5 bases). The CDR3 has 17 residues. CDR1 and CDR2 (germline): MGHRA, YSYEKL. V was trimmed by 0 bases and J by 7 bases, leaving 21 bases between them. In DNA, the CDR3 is TGCGCCAGCAGCCAAGATATCACCCCGGCAGGGTATCATGAAGCTTTCTTT. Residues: CASSQDITPAGYHEAFF.

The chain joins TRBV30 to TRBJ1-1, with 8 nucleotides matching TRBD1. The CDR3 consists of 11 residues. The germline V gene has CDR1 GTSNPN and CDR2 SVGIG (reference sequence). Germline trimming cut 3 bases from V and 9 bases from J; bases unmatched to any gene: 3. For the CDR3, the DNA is TGTGCCTGGAGCCGGGACAGGCAAGCTTTCTTT. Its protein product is CAWSRDRQAFF.

For the CDR3, the DNA is TGTGCCAGCAGTTACGTGGGGGATCTCAAAATCATTACGCAGTATTTT. Translated, it gives CASSYVGDLKIITQYF. The chain is built from TRBV6-5 and TRBJ2-3, with D perhaps assigned TRBD1 or TRBD2 (5 bases each). The CDR3 sequence is 16 residues long. Between the trimmed V and J ends, which lost 2 bases and 8 bases, there was a span of 20 bases. Germline-derived CDR1 and CDR2 are MNHEY and SVGAGI.

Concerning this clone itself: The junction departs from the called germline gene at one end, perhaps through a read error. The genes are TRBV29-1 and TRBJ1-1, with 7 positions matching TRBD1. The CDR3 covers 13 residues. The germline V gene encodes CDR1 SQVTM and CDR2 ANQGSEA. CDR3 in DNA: TGCAGCGTCGAAGACGGGACAGAGGTTGAAGCTTTCTTT. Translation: CSVEDGTEVEAFF.

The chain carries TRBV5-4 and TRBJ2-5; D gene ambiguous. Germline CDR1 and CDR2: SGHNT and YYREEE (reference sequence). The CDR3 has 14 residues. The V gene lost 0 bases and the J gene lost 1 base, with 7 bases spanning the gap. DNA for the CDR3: TGTGCCAGCAGCTTGGTCGGCAGCCAAGAGACCCAGTACTTC. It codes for CASSLVGSQETQYF.

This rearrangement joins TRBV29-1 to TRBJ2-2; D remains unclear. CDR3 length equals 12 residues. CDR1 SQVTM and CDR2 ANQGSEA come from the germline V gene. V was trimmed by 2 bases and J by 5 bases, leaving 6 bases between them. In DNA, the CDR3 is TGCAGCGTTGAACTCTGGACCGGGGAGCTGTTTTTT. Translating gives CSVELWTGELFF.